A selection of T cell receptor beta chains follows, all from one sample in a study of molecular identifiers for immune sequencing clone quantification. Each CDR3 protein gets one entry after TCRdb re-called the PCR reads with MiXCR. The data hold more than 450,000 distinct CDR3 sequences, with less than 30% observed a single time. Input material: naive CD8+ T cells from blood, with Jurkat cell RNA spiked in. The receptors derive from a human donor in good health. Some libraries in this study had Jurkat cell RNA spiked in. CDR3s include the opening cysteine and the closing phenylalanine or tryptophan. Each record gives: V gene, CDR3 protein.

TRBV6-2/TRBV6-3 CASTLRTGAYEQYF
TRBV4-1 CASSHGQGVNTEAFF
TRBV24-1 CATSEASLTDTQYF
TRBV20-1 CSANRENSYEQYF
TRBV6-5 CASSISGGGEQYF
TRBV7-7 CASSSGLETQYF
TRBV29-1 CSAVEGGEQYF
TRBV10-3 CAISEGRTNTEAFF
TRBV9 CASSERGLAENTGELFF
TRBV19 CASSSSTRGSQETQYF
TRBV6-5 CASSYRGDQETQYF
TRBV7-6 CASSSGFGNQPQHF
TRBV14 CASSQRTGGYEQYF
TRBV12-5 CASGFFKGGEQFF
TRBV30 CAWSPSPQGAYEQYF
TRBV11-2 CASSLEAGLETQYF
TRBV6-1 CASRVRSNQPQHF
TRBV28 CASSTDRWQEAQYF
TRBV9 CASSVSGTGYNEQFF
TRBV7-9 CASRRPPVNEQFF
TRBV7-3 CASSSQGGGANVLTF
TRBV11-2 CASNNGGLAYEQYF
TRBV7-2 CASSFLIPYEQYF
TRBV5-1 CASSLEVGHQETQYF
TRBV5-6 CASSLGAGLYEQYF
TRBV9 CASSVAPWTDTQYF
TRBV20-1 CSARNIGTSYEQYF
TRBV24-1 CATSEGQGALITDPQYF
TRBV6-1 CASSEFTGTSTDTQYF
TRBV7-9 CASGVSGGERELFF
TRBV11-2 CASSLSGANGLTF
TRBV4-3 CASSQDNGPSSYNSPLHF
TRBV14 CASSQEGLSSYNEQFF
TRBV7-9 CAGSQGTLFSYEQYF
TRBV7-9 CVSSPPATSYGGELFF
TRBV13 CASSQGAGNTIYF
TRBV12-5 CASGFGHNTEAFF
TRBV5-4 CASSRRDSSGNTIYF
TRBV1 CTSGQRTEGNTIYF
TRBV9 CASSGGTGDYGYTF
TRBV11-2 CASSLDGTVSHEQYF
TRBV5-4 CASSQLAGDTDTQYF
TRBV19 CASSIDRIGYEQYF
TRBV6-2/TRBV6-3 CASSYTSWPVGETQYF
TRBV13 CASSSRELDRVGDEQYF
TRBV19 CASSIGQLGGQPQHF
TRBV20-1 CSARETGSSYEQYF